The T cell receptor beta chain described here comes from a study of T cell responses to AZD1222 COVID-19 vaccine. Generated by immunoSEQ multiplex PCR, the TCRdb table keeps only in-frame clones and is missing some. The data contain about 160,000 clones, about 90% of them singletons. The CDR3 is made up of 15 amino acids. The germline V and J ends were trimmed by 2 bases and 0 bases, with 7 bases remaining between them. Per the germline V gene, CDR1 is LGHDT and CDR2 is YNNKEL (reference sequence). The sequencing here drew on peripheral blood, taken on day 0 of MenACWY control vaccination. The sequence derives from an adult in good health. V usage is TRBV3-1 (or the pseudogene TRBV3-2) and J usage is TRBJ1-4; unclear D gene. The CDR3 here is CASSQHGATNEKLFF. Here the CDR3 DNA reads TGTGCCAGCAGCCAACACGGGGCAACTAATGAAAAACTGTTTTTT.